The rows below give T cell receptor beta chains drawn from one sample of a study of OX40 agonist ivuxolimab in advanced cancers. Produced via immunoSEQ multiplex PCR; TCRdb's table is partial and in-frame only. Found here are 40,000 to 65,000 clones, about 88% of them singletons; the top ten hold approximately 1.5%. The sequencing used CD4+ or CD8+ T cells sorted from blood, collected in a trial of the OX40 agonist ivuxolimab. Receptors were obtained from an adult with an advanced solid tumor such as melanoma, head and neck, liver or kidney cancer. Each CDR3 is given with its conserved first and last residue. The D gene is left open where the match is weak. A clone size is listed for some rows: how often the clone was seen (once, few, many), or a class if it is expanded.

d_call,v_call,j_call,clone_size,cdr3_aa,cdr3_nt
-,TRBV19,TRBJ1-5,-,CASRGSNQPQHF,TGTGCCAGTAGGGGTAGCAATCAGCCCCAGCATTTT
TRBD2,TRBV5-1,TRBJ2-5,-,CASSLGLAGNVRETQYF,TGCGCCAGCAGCTTGGGACTAGCGGGGAATGTACGAGAGACCCAGTACTTC
-,TRBV9,TRBJ1-2,-,CASSPDSNYGYTF,TGTGCCAGCAGCCCTGACAGTAACTATGGCTACACCTTC
-,TRBV19,TRBJ1-5,-,CASSIGPNQPQHF,TGTGCCAGTAGTATAGGGCCAAATCAGCCCCAGCATTTT
-,TRBV18,TRBJ2-7,-,CASSPPGGGEQYF,TGTGCCAGCTCACCGCCTGGAGGGGGCGAGCAGTACTTC
TRBD1,TRBV2,TRBJ1-4,-,CASRTGGNEKLFF,TGTGCCAGCCGGACAGGGGGTAATGAAAAACTGTTTTTT
-,TRBV4-1,TRBJ1-6,-,CASSPHGGDNSPLHF,TGCGCCAGCAGCCCCCATGGGGGGGATAATTCACCCCTCCACTTT
-,TRBV27,TRBJ2-7,-,CASRGWQGRSHEQYF,TGTGCCAGCAGGGGATGGCAGGGTAGGTCCCACGAGCAGTACTTC
TRBD1,TRBV6-6,TRBJ1-5,-,CASRVTGNNQPQHF,TGTGCCAGCAGGGTGACAGGGAACAATCAGCCCCAGCATTTT
-,TRBV6-1,TRBJ1-5,-,CASYQVYSNQPQHF,TGTGCCAGTTATCAGGTTTATAGCAATCAGCCCCAGCATTTT
TRBD2,TRBV5-1,TRBJ2-5,-,CASSLGVRTSGGQETQYF,TGCGCCAGCAGCTTGGGGGTCAGGACTAGCGGGGGACAAGAGACCCAGTACTTC
-,TRBV7-8,TRBJ2-3,-,CASSLMGRGTDTQYF,TGTGCCAGCAGCTTAATGGGGCGCGGCACAGATACGCAGTATTTT
-,TRBV9,TRBJ1-2,-,CASSPPGGGGYGYTF,TGTGCCAGCAGCCCCCCCGGGGGAGGGGGCTATGGCTACACCTTC
-,TRBV30,TRBJ2-5,-,CAWSDGSRKTQYF,TGTGCCTGGAGTGATGGAAGCAGGAAGACCCAGTACTTC
-,TRBV6-6,TRBJ2-7,-,CASKMQYSLTYEQYF,TGTGCCAGCAAAATGCAGTATTCACTGACCTACGAGCAGTACTTC
-,TRBV11-2,TRBJ1-2,-,CASSPGSNYGYTF,TGTGCCAGCAGTCCGGGGTCTAACTATGGCTACACCTTC
-,TRBV6-1,TRBJ2-7,-,CASSQQGAYEQYF,TGTGCCAGCAGCCAACAGGGTGCCTACGAGCAGTACTTC
-,TRBV19,TRBJ2-7,-,CASSMRATAPYEQYF,TGTGCCAGTAGTATGAGGGCTACGGCACCCTACGAGCAGTACTTC
-,TRBV6-6,TRBJ1-1,-,CASSLPSRWNTEAFF,TGTGCCAGCAGTCTACCCTCCAGGTGGAACACTGAAGCTTTCTTT
TRBD1,TRBV7-6,TRBJ2-2,-,CASSQGGLSTGELFF,TGTGCCAGCAGCCAAGGGGGCTTGAGCACCGGGGAGCTGTTTTTT
-,TRBV10-3,TRBJ2-2,-,CAIGLAPSNTGELFF,TGTGCCATCGGGCTAGCGCCTTCGAACACCGGGGAGCTGTTTTTT
-,TRBV5-6,TRBJ1-4,-,CASSLGRMINEKLFF,TGTGCCAGCAGCTTGGGACGCATGATTAATGAAAAACTGTTTTTT
-,TRBV5-1,TRBJ1-1,-,CASSLGHLNTEAFF,TGCGCCAGCAGCTTGGGACACCTGAACACTGAAGCTTTCTTT
-,TRBV7-9,TRBJ1-2,-,CASAGSVWLGYTF,TGTGCCAGCGCGGGCAGCGTTTGGTTGGGCTACACCTTC
-,TRBV18,TRBJ2-1,-,CASSGGAAYNEQFF,TGTGCCAGCTCAGGTGGAGCGGCCTACAATGAGCAGTTCTTC
-,TRBV2,TRBJ2-3,-,CAQEGQYGRSTDTQYF,TGTGCCCAGGAGGGTCAGTACGGTCGCAGCACAGATACGCAGTATTTT
TRBD2,TRBV5-8,TRBJ2-1,-,CASSPGLAGGYNEQFF,TGTGCCAGCAGCCCGGGACTAGCGGGGGGGTACAATGAGCAGTTCTTC
-,TRBV5-1,TRBJ2-7,-,CASSLPGGSGDEQYF,TGCGCCAGCAGCTTGCCGGGCGGCAGCGGAGACGAGCAGTACTTC
-,TRBV18,TRBJ1-1,few,CASSPGTAREAFF,TGTGCCAGCTCACCAGGGACGGCTAGAGAAGCTTTCTTT
-,TRBV11-2,TRBJ1-6,-,CASSLGARSNSPLHF,TGTGCCAGCAGCTTAGGGGCTAGGTCTAATTCACCCCTCCACTTT
-,TRBV21-1,TRBJ2-5,-,CASSKDRRQETQYF,TGTGCCAGCAGCAAAGACAGGAGGCAAGAGACCCAGTACTTC
-,TRBV5-1,TRBJ2-6,once,CASSPNGGLGANVLTF,TGCGCCAGCAGCCCCAACGGGGGGCTCGGGGCCAACGTCCTGACTTTC
TRBD1,TRBV19,TRBJ1-4,-,CASSLNRGLFF,TGTGCCAGTAGCCTGAACAGGGGACTGTTTTTT
TRBD1,TRBV18,TRBJ2-5,-,CASSLSLGTGQETQYF,TGTGCCAGCTCACTCTCACTCGGGACAGGCCAAGAGACCCAGTACTTC
-,TRBV5-4,TRBJ1-1,-,CASSLGAGNTEAFF,TGTGCCAGCAGCTTGGGGGCAGGGAACACTGAAGCTTTCTTT
TRBD1,TRBV6-1,TRBJ1-6,-,CASTLGGTVNSPLHF,TGTGCCAGCACCCTAGGCGGGACAGTTAATTCACCCCTCCACTTT
-,TRBV10-3,TRBJ1-2,-,CAISESSENYGYTF,TGTGCCATCAGTGAGTCAAGTGAGAACTATGGCTACACCTTC
TRBD2,TRBV27,TRBJ2-3,-,CASSLLAGGRTDTQYF,TGTGCCAGCAGTTTACTAGCGGGGGGGCGTACAGATACGCAGTATTTT
-,TRBV19,TRBJ2-1,few,CASSARGNYNEQFF,TGTGCCAGTAGTGCCCGGGGGAACTACAATGAGCAGTTCTTC
-,TRBV28,TRBJ1-6,-,CASSFLTGLLHF,TGTGCCAGCAGTTTTTTGACAGGCCTCCTCCACTTT
-,TRBV11-2,TRBJ1-1,once,CASSLGQLNTEAFF,TGTGCCAGCAGCTTAGGACAGCTCAACACTGAAGCTTTCTTT
TRBD1,TRBV6-5,TRBJ1-4,once,CASSYAGQGARKLFF,TGTGCCAGCAGTTACGCGGGACAGGGGGCGCGAAAACTGTTTTTT
-,TRBV19,TRBJ2-5,-,CASSIGLQETQYF,TGTGCCAGTAGTATAGGACTACAAGAGACCCAGTACTTC
TRBD1,TRBV30,TRBJ2-2,-,CAWSNRGETGELFF,TGTGCCTGGAGTAACAGGGGGGAAACCGGGGAGCTGTTTTTT
-,TRBV2,TRBJ2-1,-,CASSRPTYNEQFF,TGTGCCAGCAGTCGGCCGACCTACAATGAGCAGTTCTTC
TRBD1,TRBV10-1,TRBJ2-2,-,CASSRDRVGELFF,TGCGCCAGCAGTCGTGACAGGGTCGGGGAGCTGTTTTTT
TRBD2,TRBV7-9,TRBJ2-5,few,CASSLDGTTKETQYF,TGTGCCAGCAGCTTAGATGGGACTACCAAAGAGACCCAGTACTTC
-,TRBV6-6,TRBJ2-3,-,CASSYAGTQYF,TGTGCCAGCAGTTATGCGGGTACGCAGTATTTT
-,TRBV5-6,TRBJ2-1,-,CASSPGTRGHRGYNEQFF,TGTGCCAGCAGCCCCGGGACAAGGGGACATCGTGGGTACAATGAGCAGTTCTTC
-,TRBV28,TRBJ1-2,-,CASSLGGDNYGYTF,TGTGCCAGCAGTTTAGGGGGGGACAACTATGGCTACACCTTC
-,TRBV18,TRBJ2-1,-,CASSQGPGEQFF,TGTGCCAGCTCACAAGGGCCAGGTGAGCAGTTCTTC
-,TRBV5-4,TRBJ2-3,-,CASSSPKEDTQYF,TGTGCCAGCAGCTCGCCCAAGGAGGATACGCAGTATTTT
TRBD1,TRBV5-1,TRBJ1-1,-,CASSPGQGRTEAFF,TGCGCCAGCAGCCCCGGACAGGGTAGGACTGAAGCTTTCTTT
TRBD2,TRBV10-3,TRBJ2-3,once,CAIRLAGGHSDTQYF,TGTGCCATCCGACTAGCGGGGGGGCACTCAGATACGCAGTATTTT
-,TRBV6-1,TRBJ2-4,once,CASSEPLRKARGDIQYF,TGTGCCAGCAGTGAGCCCCTTCGAAAGGCCCGAGGAGACATTCAGTACTTC
-,TRBV7-2,TRBJ2-1,-,CASSSGPGAGNEQFF,TGTGCCAGCAGCTCTGGACCGGGCGCAGGGAATGAGCAGTTCTTC
-,TRBV5-4,TRBJ1-2,once,CASSPGQHNYGYTF,TGTGCCAGCAGCCCCGGACAGCACAACTATGGCTACACCTTC
-,TRBV5-4,TRBJ2-5,-,CASSSRGIQETQYF,TGTGCCAGCAGCTCAAGGGGTATTCAAGAGACCCAGTACTTC
TRBD1,TRBV11-2,TRBJ1-4,few,CASRHGTGPNEKLFF,TGTGCCAGCAGGCACGGGACAGGGCCTAATGAAAAACTGTTTTTT